This T cell receptor (beta chain) stems from a study of T cells expressing NK-cell markers. In the case of this clonotype: Its antigen remains unknown.

After re-calling the 5' RACE reads, TCRdb lists one entry per CDR3 protein, DNA absent. The sample table sets out hundreds of thousands of distinct CDR3 sequences. Study observations and caveats: Questions lingered over whether expanded NKG2C+ T cell clones were HCMV-specific. In a group of about 6 donors, dominant NKG2C+ clonotypes represented about 1.0-8% of CD8+ T cells.

Sequenced: blood T cells: a sorted CD56 or NKG2C T cell subset, CD4+ or CD8+ T cells, or bulk PBMC T cells (not recorded which). This clonotype originated in a woman aged 18-70 years in good health.

The CDR3 here is CASSLWAGGENQYF. The chain combines TRBV12-3 or TRBV12-4 with TRBJ2-5; with no DNA, the TCRdb D assignment of TRBD1 cannot be verified. CDR3 length: 14 residues.